Shown below are 8 T cell receptor beta chains from a single sample sequenced in a study of T-cell reconstitution after alpha-beta-depleted transplantation in children (dated by TCRdb to the mid-2010s). Interpreted using the paper, the treatment or condition label stands for: allogeneic hematopoietic cell transplantation with graft depleted of TCRalphabeta T cells and CD19 B cells. To prepare the library, PCR was applied. Sequenced on an Illumina HiSeq 2500. TCR libraries were prepared with molecular barcoding, using unique molecular identifiers to normalize TCRbeta repertoire quantification. TCRdb reran the public reads through fastp at Q25 and MiXCR, keeping productive beta chains. Rows are unified per CDR3 protein, each entry keeping the most common DNA and genes. A total of about 980,000 distinct CDR3 sequences appear in this sample, around 30% of them only once. 28% of the sample goes to the ten largest clones.

Sequencing used PBMCs, mostly from graft donor cells, obtained 360 days after TCRalphabeta/CD19-depleted stem cell transplant. All receptors derive from a boy younger than two who had a stem cell transplant for SCID, so the T cells may come from the graft donor.

The chain has TRBV4-2 and TRBJ2-5, with D unclear. The CDR3 is 15 residues long. Looked up from germline, CDR1 is LGHNA and CDR2 is YNFKEQ. The germline V and J ends were trimmed by 0 bases and 5 bases, with 13 bases remaining between them. The CDR3 sequence: CASSQDLYDLETQYF. The DNA for the CDR3 is TGTGCCAGCAGCCAAGATCTTTACGATCTGGAGACCCAGTACTTC.

This clonotype was seen only once. The V gene is TRBV2, the J gene TRBJ1-4; D is perhaps TRBD1 (6 bases). V was trimmed by 0 bases and J by 6 bases, leaving 23 bases between them. The CDR3 runs 19 residues. CDR1 is SNHLY and CDR2 is FYNNEI in the germline V gene. CDR3 sequence (DNA): TGTGCCAGCAGTGAAGCAGGGACACCCGGACCCGAGTGGGATGAAAAACTGTTTTTT. Translated, it gives CASSEAGTPGPEWDEKLFF.

V is TRBV20-1 and J is TRBJ2-2, with TRBD2 matching over 15 bases. The CDR3 runs 19 residues. Per germline, CDR1 DFQATT and CDR2 SNEGSKA (reference sequence). The V and J ends lost 5 bases and 0 bases, in that order; junction bases with no gene match: 10. CDR3 nucleotide sequence: TGCAGTGCTCTGGGACTAGCGGGGGGCTCCCCCCCGAACACCGGGGAGCTGTTTTTT. Encoded protein: CSALGLAGGSPPNTGELFF.

This clonotype appeared a few times. Relative to the germline gene, one junction end is altered; a read error may explain this. The J gene is TRBJ2-7, the V gene TRBV12-3 or TRBV12-4; D could derive from TRBD1 or TRBD2 (6 bases each). This CDR3 has 14 amino acids. Here the CDR3 reads CATSFGGGPYEQYF. For the CDR3, the DNA is TGTGCCACCAGTTTCGGAGGGGGGCCCTACGAGCAGTACTTC.

This clonotype was seen a handful of times. V gene TRBV5-5 combines with J gene TRBJ2-1, with a possible D match to TRBD2 (6 bases). The CDR3 runs to 15 residues. V was trimmed by 4 bases and J by 7 bases, leaving 18 bases between them. Germline V CDR1 and CDR2: SGHKS, YYEKEE (reference sequence). CDR3 in amino acids: CASSPAGGFRNEQFF. The CDR3 coding sequence is TGTGCCAGCAGCCCGGCCGGGGGATTTAGAAATGAGCAGTTCTTC. Complete variable domain (other parts from reference TRBV5-5 and TRBJ2-1): DAGVTQSPTHLIKTRGQQVTLRCSPISGHKSVSWYQQVLGQGPQFIFQYYEKEERGRGNFPDRFSARQFPNYSSELNVNALLLGDSALYLCASSPAGGFRNEQFFGPGTRLTVL.

The chain couples TRBV7-3 to TRBJ2-7; D possibly matches TRBD1 or TRBD2 (5 bases each). Between the trimmed V and J ends, which lost 1 base and 5 bases, there was a span of 15 bases. There are 15 residues in the CDR3. Germline-derived CDR1 and CDR2 are SGHTA and FQGTGA. Here the CDR3 DNA reads TGTGCCAGCAGCTTAAGGCCAGGGAGATTCCACGAGCAGTACTTC. This translates into CASSLRPGRFHEQYF.

CDR3: CASSVGGARGEQYF. The CDR3, as DNA: TGTGCCAGCAGCGTCGGGGGGGCGAGGGGCGAGCAGTACTTC. The chain carries TRBV9 and TRBJ2-7, with 8 bases lining up with TRBD2. CDR1 is SGDLS and CDR2 is YYNGEE in the germline V gene. The CDR3 totals 14 residues. V trimming: 2 bases; J trimming: 6 bases; junction bases outside the gene matches: 7.

The chain is built from TRBV5-6 and TRBJ1-2; D perhaps matches TRBD1 (5 bases). The V gene lost 4 bases and the J gene lost 9 bases, with 25 bases spanning the gap. The CDR3 sequence is 16 residues long. CDR1 is SGHDT and CDR2 is YYEEEE in the germline V gene. CDR3 in DNA: TGTGCCAGCAGCGGGGCAAGGCAGCCCCGGGGGAAGAGCTACACCTTC. Amino acid sequence: CASSGARQPRGKSYTF.